This T cell receptor (beta chain) appears in the sequencing data of a study of T cells in Graves' hyperthyroidism and ophthalmopathy. TCR beta CDR3 regions were amplified from RNA. Initially, a first-round RT-PCR of the TCR CDR3 employed the HTBI primer set. TCRdb reanalysed the multiplex PCR reads using MiXCR and keeps one entry per CDR3 protein. The table has about 520,000 distinct CDR3 sequences, around 20% seen once. Those with hyperthyroidism were 18 to 65 years old, newly diagnosed, and ill for under 2 months. The CDR3 spans 11 residues. Trimming removed 4 bases at V and 8 bases at J, with 8 bases between.

This TCR came from a man younger than 30 with Graves' hyperthyroidism. Sequenced input: blood. The gene calls are TRBV12-3 or TRBV12-4 and TRBJ1-1; no definite D call. DNA for the CDR3: TGTGCCAGCAGTTACGGTGCAGAAGCTTTCTTT. The encoded protein is CASSYGAEAFF.